The 8 T cell receptor beta chains below all came from one sample that was sequenced in a study of beta chain features in type 1 diabetes. Regarding the study as a whole: A moderate, significant TCRB CDR3 shortening appeared in type 1 diabetes across four CD4+ subsets.

These receptors' antigens are unknown. TCRB transcripts that were expressed got sequenced, as all of the isolated RNA had been reverse transcribed. Repertoires were generated with immunoSEQ multiplex PCR, while TCRdb's copy carries only in-frame clones and drops some. The sample lists 500,000 to 650,000 clones, around 12% seen once, with 0.095% to 0.15% in the top ten. Input material: naive CD4+ T cells from blood. The source is a man aged 25-40 years with type 1 diabetes.

This clone was counted only a few times. This chain uses TRBV7-8 with TRBJ1-4; D uncertain. CDR3 length: 11 residues. V gave up 2 bases and J gave up 8 bases, with 3 bases separating them. Germline lookup yields CDR1 SGHVS and CDR2 FQNEAQ. The DNA for the CDR3 is TGTGCCAGCAGCTTACGGGAAAAACTGTTTTTT. Translating it yields CASSLREKLFF.

This clone has more than one count but fewer than ten. The sample contains more than one DNA sequence encoding this CDR3. This sequence joins TRBV7-9 and TRBJ2-6; D is possibly TRBD2 (5 bases). Per the germline V gene, CDR1 is SEHNR and CDR2 is FQNEAQ (reference sequence). Trimming stripped 1 base from V and 1 base from J, with 5 bases between. There are 15 residues in the CDR3. CDR3 amino acids: CASSLGGSGANVLTF. In DNA, the CDR3 is TGTGCCAGCAGCTTAGGAGGGTCTGGGGCCAACGTCCTGACTTTC.

The chain employs TRBV4-1 and TRBJ1-3; the D gene is possibly TRBD1 (5 bases). Germline V gene data show CDR1 as MGHRA and CDR2 as YSYEKL. V lost 0 bases, J lost 0 bases, and 12 bases lay in between. The CDR3 has 17 residues. The chain's CDR3 is CASSQDQDSYSGNTIYF. In DNA, the CDR3 is TGCGCCAGCAGCCAAGATCAAGACAGTTACTCTGGAAACACCATATATTTT.

The chain combines TRBV10-2 with TRBJ2-5; possibly TRBD1 for D (6 bases). V gave up 6 bases and J gave up 2 bases, with 7 bases separating them. Per germline, CDR1 WSHSY and CDR2 SAAADI. The CDR3 totals 12 residues. CDR3 in amino acids: CASRGGQETQYF. CDR3 bases: TGCGCCAGCAGAGGGGGACAAGAGACCCAGTACTTC.

The gene calls are TRBV10-3 and TRBJ2-2, with 7 bases matching TRBD1. The CDR3 runs 14 residues. The V segment lost 5 bases and the J segment 4 bases; nucleotides outside the gene matches: 4. The germline gives CDR1 ENHRY, CDR2 SYGVKD. CDR3 in amino acids: CAISSQGSTGELFF. CDR3 in DNA: TGTGCCATCAGTTCACAGGGGTCCACCGGGGAGCTGTTTTTT.

This clone was picked up a small number of times. This chain joins TRBV4-1 and TRBJ2-7, with 7 bases matching TRBD1. The CDR3 consists of 15 residues. CDR1 MGHRA and CDR2 YSYEKL come from the germline V gene. The trim removed 1 base at V and 5 bases at J, leaving 8 bases unmatched. The CDR3, as DNA: TGCGCCAGCAGCCAAGGGCGACAGGGCCTTCACGAGCAGTACTTC. As protein: CASSQGRQGLHEQYF.

This clone came up a few times. This chain connects TRBV19 to TRBJ2-7; 7 bases are a match to TRBD1. Germline V gene sequence: CDR1 LNHDA, CDR2 SQIVND (reference sequence). CDR3 length: 16 residues. V lost 5 bases and J lost 5; bases outside the gene matches: 15. The CDR3 region has the DNA TGTGCCAGTAGTCCCCGACTCCGGGACAGCACGGACGAGCAGTACTTC. Its protein is CASSPRLRDSTDEQYF.

This clone occurred a few times. The chain carries TRBV30 and TRBJ1-5; D ambiguous. This CDR3 spans 14 amino acids. V lost 5 bases and J lost 6, with 17 bases in between. Germline CDR1 reads GTSNPN; CDR2 reads SVGIG (reference sequence). The CDR3 DNA sequence: TGTGCCTGGCCCCAGGCAATTAGCTTTCAGCCCCAGCATTTT. This translates into CAWPQAISFQPQHF.